What follows are 20 T cell receptor beta chains derived from one specimen sequenced in a study of beta chain features in type 1 diabetes. Overall study results and limits: In all four CD4+ subsets, TCRB CDR3 length was significantly, moderately reduced in type 1 diabetes.

Antigens for these TCRs are unknown. Every bit of the isolated RNA underwent reverse transcription, so sequencing read expressed TCRB transcripts. The protocol was immunoSEQ multiplex PCR, while the TCRdb copy is restricted to in-frame clones and leaves out a portion. The sample contains 150,000 to 200,000 clones, approximately 7.8% of which appear only once. Source material: central memory CD4+ T cells from blood. These receptors came from a woman between 40 and 55 years old with type 1 diabetes.

The rearrangement joins TRBV29-1 to TRBJ1-1, with D unresolved. Trimming took off 6 bases at V and 1 base at J, with 12 bases between the two ends. CDR1 is SQVTM and CDR2 is ANQGSEA in the germline V gene. The CDR3 totals 13 residues. CDR3 sequence: CSVRAGGNTEAFF. CDR3 nucleotides: TGCAGCGTGCGGGCGGGCGGGAACACTGAAGCTTTCTTT.

This chain uses TRBV27 with TRBJ1-2; weak D call: TRBD1 (6 bases). The germline V and J ends were trimmed by 3 bases and 4 bases, with 9 bases remaining between them. CDR1 is MNHEY, CDR2 SMNVEV, per germline (reference sequence). The CDR3 has 13 residues. CDR3 nucleotide sequence: TGTGCCAGCAGTTTCGGCAGGGGCTATGGCTACACCTTC. Translating gives CASSFGRGYGYTF.

A few counts support this clone. V gene TRBV7-8 combines with J gene TRBJ1-5; D not resolved. The V gene lost 5 bases and the J gene lost 0 bases, with 14 bases spanning the gap. Germline CDR1 SGHVS, CDR2 FQNEAQ. The CDR3 is 16 residues long. CDR3 nucleotide sequence: TGTGCCAGCAGCCGTCGGAGGTTCGATAGCAATCAGCCCCAGCATTTT. This sequence encodes CASSRRRFDSNQPQHF.

The V gene is TRBV19, the J gene TRBJ1-1; D perhaps matches TRBD1 (6 bases). The CDR3 is 13 residues long. Trimming took 8 bases from V and 3 from J, leaving 13 bases between them. Germline V lookup: CDR1 LNHDA, CDR2 SQIVND (reference sequence). In DNA form, the CDR3 reads TGTGCCAGTCAACAGGGTCTATACACTGAAGCTTTCTTT. Translation gives CASQQGLYTEAFF.

This clone was detected many times. The chain joins TRBV27 to TRBJ1-6; D perhaps matches TRBD1 (6 bases). CDR3 length equals 15 residues. Germline CDR1 MNHEY, CDR2 SMNVEV (reference sequence). V dropped 4 bases and J dropped 10 bases, with 17 bases sitting between them. The CDR3 nucleotides are TGTGCCAGCAGTTCATCCGGGGGGCCGGGGTCACCCCTCCACTTT. This gives the protein CASSSSGGPGSPLHF.

The J gene is TRBJ1-1, the V gene TRBV4-3; no reliable D call. Trimming shortened V by 1 base and J by 1 base, and 4 bases separated the two germline ends. Germline V CDR1 and CDR2: LGHNA, YSLEER. This CDR3 contains 13 residues. The CDR3 spells CASSQGPNTEAFF. The CDR3 DNA is TGCGCCAGCAGCCAAGGGCCGAACACTGAAGCTTTCTTT.

This clone was seen more than once but under ten times. The chain couples TRBV7-3 to TRBJ2-1; 9 nucleotides match TRBD2. The CDR3 runs 15 residues. Per the germline V gene, CDR1 is SGHTA and CDR2 is FQGTGA. The V and J ends lost 4 bases and 7 bases, in that order; junction bases with no gene match: 8. This CDR3 is CASSSRLADDNEQFF. The CDR3 region has the DNA TGTGCCAGCAGCTCTCGACTAGCGGACGATAATGAGCAGTTCTTC.

The chain employs TRBV7-9 and TRBJ2-1, with D perhaps TRBD1 (6 bases). Germline lookup yields CDR1 SEHNR and CDR2 FQNEAQ (reference sequence). V dropped 2 bases and J dropped 7 bases, with 12 bases sitting between them. CDR3 size: 14 residues. CDR3 in DNA: TGTGCCAGCAGCTTATCCCGGGACACTAATGAGCAGTTCTTC. It translates to CASSLSRDTNEQFF. Full variable domain (missing parts from reference TRBV7-9 and TRBJ2-1): DTGVSQNPRHKITKRGQNVTFRCDPISEHNRLYWYRQTLGQGPEFLTYFQNEAQLEKSRLLSDRFSAERPKGSFSTLEIQRTEQGDSAMYLCASSLSRDTNEQFFGPGTRLTVL.

This clone has more than one count but fewer than ten. V gene TRBV2 combines with J gene TRBJ2-1, with 9 bases that match TRBD2. The germline gives CDR1 SNHLY, CDR2 FYNNEI. The ends lost 7 bases at V and 8 bases at J; junction bases unmatched: 9. The CDR3 loop spans 14 amino acids. This CDR3 reads CASKGIAGADEQFF. Here the CDR3 DNA reads TGTGCCAGCAAAGGTATAGCGGGAGCCGATGAGCAGTTCTTC.

This chain uses TRBV19 with TRBJ1-1, with D uncertain. This CDR3 comprises 14 residues. Germline CDR1 LNHDA, CDR2 SQIVND (reference sequence). Trimming took off 7 bases at V and 1 base at J, with 13 bases between the two ends. In DNA form, the CDR3 reads TGTGCCAGTACCAGAACGGAGCGGAACACTGAAGCTTTCTTT. Its translation is CASTRTERNTEAFF.

This clone was detected a few times. The same CDR3 also results from other DNA sequences found in this sample. The chain is built from TRBV5-1 and TRBJ1-1, with 7 bases matching TRBD1. Germline V gives CDR1 SGHRS, CDR2 YFSETQ. This CDR3 has 15 amino acids. Trimming at V came to 3 bases and at J to 2 bases, leaving 7 bases not matched to a gene. The CDR3 nucleotides are TGCGCCAGCAGCTCTAGGACAGGCGGAAACACTGAAGCTTTCTTT. Translated, it gives CASSSRTGGNTEAFF. The full variable domain, its missing parts supplied by reference TRBV5-1 and TRBJ1-1, is KAGVTQTPRYLIKTRGQQVTLSCSPISGHRSVSWYQQTPGQGLQFLFEYFSETQRNKGNFPGRFSGRQFSNSRSEMNVSTLELGDSALYLCASSSRTGGNTEAFFGQGTRLTVV.

The J gene is TRBJ2-2, the V gene TRBV18, with unresolved D. V was cut by 3 bases and J by 0 bases, with 14 bases left in between. Germline lookup yields CDR1 KGHSH and CDR2 LQKENI. CDR3 size: 17 residues. The CDR3 here is CASSPQNLFANTGELFF. The DNA for the CDR3 is TGTGCCAGCTCACCGCAGAACCTGTTCGCGAACACCGGGGAGCTGTTTTTT. Looking up the rest from reference TRBV18 and TRBJ2-2 gives the full variable domain: NAGVMQNPRHLVRRRGQEARLRCSPMKGHSHVYWYRQLPEEGLKFMVYLQKENIIDESGMPKERFSAEFPKEGPSILRIQQVVRGDSAAYFCASSPQNLFANTGELFFGEGSRLTVL.

This clone came up a few times. The V gene is TRBV29-1, the J gene TRBJ2-2; D is ambiguous. Germline V CDR1 and CDR2: SQVTM, ANQGSEA. The CDR3 has 13 residues. V lost 3 bases, J lost 1 base, and 6 bases lay in between. CDR3 loop: CSVDRKNTGELFF. The CDR3 region has the DNA TGCAGCGTTGACAGGAAGAACACCGGGGAGCTGTTTTTT.

The J gene is TRBJ2-1, the V gene TRBV7-9, with a tentative D call TRBD2 (6 bases). The ends were cut back, 4 bases at V and 2 bases at J, with 15 bases in the middle. This CDR3 is built from 16 residues. Germline V gives CDR1 SEHNR, CDR2 FQNEAQ (reference sequence). The chain's CDR3 is CASSSSKRVPYNEQFF. The CDR3, as DNA: TGTGCCAGCAGCTCTTCAAAGCGGGTCCCCTACAATGAGCAGTTCTTC. The entire variable domain, with the rest obtained from reference TRBV7-9 and TRBJ2-1, is as follows: DTGVSQNPRHKITKRGQNVTFRCDPISEHNRLYWYRQTLGQGPEFLTYFQNEAQLEKSRLLSDRFSAERPKGSFSTLEIQRTEQGDSAMYLCASSSSKRVPYNEQFFGPGTRLTVL.

V usage is TRBV29-1 and J usage is TRBJ2-4; the D gene is possibly TRBD2 (5 bases). Between the trimmed V and J ends, which lost 5 bases and 4 bases, there was a span of 12 bases. Germline V gene lookup returns CDR1 SQVTM and CDR2 ANQGSEA. This CDR3 contains 13 residues. CDR3 sequence: CSVLETIKNIQYF. In DNA form, the CDR3 reads TGCAGCGTTCTCGAGACTATTAAAAACATTCAGTACTTC.

This clone occurred a few times. The V gene is TRBV28, the J gene TRBJ2-5; D might be TRBD1 (5 bases). Deletions cut 2 bases from V and 4 bases from J, with 14 bases between. CDR3 length equals 15 residues. Germline values: CDR1 MDHEN, CDR2 SYDVKM. The CDR3 DNA reads as TGTGCCAGCAGTTTAGTGTCAGGGATGAGAGAGACCCAGTACTTC. This gives the protein CASSLVSGMRETQYF. The full variable domain, its missing parts supplied by reference TRBV28 and TRBJ2-5, is DVKVTQSSRYLVKRTGEKVFLECVQDMDHENMFWYRQDPGLGLRLIYFSYDVKMKEKGDIPEGYSVSREKKERFSLILESASTNQTSMYLCASSLVSGMRETQYFGPGTRLLVL.

V gene TRBV2 combines with J gene TRBJ2-5; no firm D call. The V gene lost 7 bases and the J gene lost 5 bases, with 5 bases spanning the gap. The CDR3 loop spans 10 amino acids. Germline CDR1 is SNHLY and CDR2 is FYNNEI. CDR3 in amino acids: CASTQETQYF. CDR3 bases: TGTGCCAGCACGCAGGAGACCCAGTACTTC. Together with reference TRBV2 and TRBJ2-5, the CDR3 gives the full variable domain: EPEVTQTPSHQVTQMGQEVILRCVPISNHLYFYWYRQILGQKVEFLVSFYNNEISEKSEIFDDQFSVERPDGSNFTLKIRSTKLEDSAMYFCASTQETQYFGPGTRLLVL.

This chain joins TRBV4-1 and TRBJ2-1; 12 nucleotides match TRBD2. The junction had 10 bases not matched to a gene; V was cut back by 0 bases and J by 1 base. The CDR3 spans 20 residues. From germline, CDR1 is MGHRA and CDR2 YSYEKL. CDR3 protein: CASSQDRTSGMSRSYNEQFF. CDR3 nucleotides: TGCGCCAGCAGCCAAGATCGGACTAGCGGGATGTCCCGATCCTACAATGAGCAGTTCTTC.

The chain recombines TRBV11-2 with TRBJ2-7, with 7 bases aligning to TRBD2. Per germline, CDR1 SGHAT and CDR2 FQNNGV. CDR3 length: 14 residues. Trimming at V came to 0 bases and at J to 3 bases, leaving 2 bases not matched to a gene. The CDR3 DNA reads as TGTGCCAGCAGCTTAGAGGGGGGGAACTACGAGCAGTACTTC. This codes for CASSLEGGNYEQYF.

This clone was observed a handful of times. CDR3 nucleotide sequence: TGTGCCAGCAGCTTTGGTGGGACAGGGGCGATCTATGGCTACACCTTC. Protein sequence: CASSFGGTGAIYGYTF. This chain uses TRBV7-2 with TRBJ1-2; 10 bases map to TRBD1. V shed 3 bases and J 4 bases; nucleotides not matched to a gene: 8. The CDR3 consists of 16 residues. The germline gives CDR1 SGHTA, CDR2 FQGNSA.